This T cell receptor (beta chain) was recorded in a study of T cells after yellow fever vaccination. In this sample, this clonotype turned up many times. UMIs were added to TCR cDNA along with a universal primer site when it was made by 5'RACE template switching. One entry per CDR3 protein results from TCRdb running MiXCR on the 5' RACE reads. The repertoire has more than 65,000 distinct CDR3 sequences, around 6.2% of them found once; the top ten carry 2.2%. This TCR derives from a man aged 18 to 30 who received the YFV17D yellow fever vaccine. The material was CD4+ T cells sorted from PBMCs, obtained approximately 15 days after the first yellow fever vaccination.

CDR3 loop: CASSWYLGEQYF. CDR3 DNA: TGTGCCAGCAGCTGGTATCTGGGCGAGCAGTACTTC. The V and J genes are TRBV7-2 and TRBJ2-7; D not certain. V was clipped by 4 bases and J by 6 bases, with 10 bases between them. This CDR3 is 12 amino acids long. Germline CDR1 SGHTA, CDR2 FQGNSA.